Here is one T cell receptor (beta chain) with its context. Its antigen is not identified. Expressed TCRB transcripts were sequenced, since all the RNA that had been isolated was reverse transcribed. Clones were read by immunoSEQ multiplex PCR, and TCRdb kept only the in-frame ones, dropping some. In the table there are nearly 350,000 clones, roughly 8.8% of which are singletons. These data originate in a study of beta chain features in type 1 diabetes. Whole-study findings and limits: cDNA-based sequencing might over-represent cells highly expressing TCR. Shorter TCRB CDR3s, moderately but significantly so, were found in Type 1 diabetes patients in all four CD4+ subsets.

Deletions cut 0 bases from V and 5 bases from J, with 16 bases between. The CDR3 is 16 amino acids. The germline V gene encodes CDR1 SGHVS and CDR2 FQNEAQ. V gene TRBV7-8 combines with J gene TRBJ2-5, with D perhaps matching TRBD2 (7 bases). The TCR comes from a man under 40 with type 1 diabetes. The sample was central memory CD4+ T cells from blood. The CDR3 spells CASSLARGQGKETQYF. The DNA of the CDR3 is TGTGCCAGCAGCTTAGCGCGGGGGCAGGGGAAGGAGACCCAGTACTTC.